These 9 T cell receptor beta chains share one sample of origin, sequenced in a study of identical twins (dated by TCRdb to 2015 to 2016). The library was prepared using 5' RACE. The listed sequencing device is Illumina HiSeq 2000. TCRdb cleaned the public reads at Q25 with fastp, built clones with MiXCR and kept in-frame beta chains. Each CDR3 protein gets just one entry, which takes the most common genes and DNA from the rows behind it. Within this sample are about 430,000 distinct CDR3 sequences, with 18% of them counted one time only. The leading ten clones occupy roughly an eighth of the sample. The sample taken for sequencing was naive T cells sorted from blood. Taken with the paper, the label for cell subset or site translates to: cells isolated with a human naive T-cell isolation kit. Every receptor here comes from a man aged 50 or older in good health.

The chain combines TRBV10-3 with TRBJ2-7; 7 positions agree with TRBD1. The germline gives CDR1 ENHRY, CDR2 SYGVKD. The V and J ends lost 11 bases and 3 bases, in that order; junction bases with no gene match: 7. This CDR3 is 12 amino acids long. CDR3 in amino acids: CAASGTDYEQYF. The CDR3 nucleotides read TGTGCCGCCTCCGGGACAGACTACGAGCAGTACTTC.

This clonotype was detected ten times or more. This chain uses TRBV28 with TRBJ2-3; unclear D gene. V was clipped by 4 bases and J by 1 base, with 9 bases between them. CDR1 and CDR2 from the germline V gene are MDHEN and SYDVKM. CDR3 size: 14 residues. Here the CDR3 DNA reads TGTGCCAGCAGTTGGGTGGTCGGCACAGATACGCAGTATTTT. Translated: CASSWVVGTDTQYF.

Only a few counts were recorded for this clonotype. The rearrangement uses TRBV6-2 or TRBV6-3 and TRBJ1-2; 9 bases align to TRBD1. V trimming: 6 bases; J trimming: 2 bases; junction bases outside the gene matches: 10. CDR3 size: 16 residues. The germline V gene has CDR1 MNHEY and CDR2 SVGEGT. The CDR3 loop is CASRSPDRGTNYGYTF. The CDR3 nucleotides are TGTGCCAGCAGGAGCCCGGACAGGGGAACCAACTATGGCTACACCTTC.

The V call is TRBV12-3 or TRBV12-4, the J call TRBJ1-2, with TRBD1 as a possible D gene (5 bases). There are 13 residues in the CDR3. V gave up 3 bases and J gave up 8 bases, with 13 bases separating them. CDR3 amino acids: CASSFGQGGGYTF. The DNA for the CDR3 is TGTGCCAGCAGTTTTGGGCAGGGAGGCGGCTACACCTTC.

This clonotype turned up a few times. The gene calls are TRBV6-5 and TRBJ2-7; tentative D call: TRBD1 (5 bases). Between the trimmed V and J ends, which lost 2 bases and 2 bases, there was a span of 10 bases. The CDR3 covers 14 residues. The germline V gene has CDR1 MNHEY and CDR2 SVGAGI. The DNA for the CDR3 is TGTGCCAGCAGTTACCGGGCAGGGCCCTACGAGCAGTACTTC. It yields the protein CASSYRAGPYEQYF.

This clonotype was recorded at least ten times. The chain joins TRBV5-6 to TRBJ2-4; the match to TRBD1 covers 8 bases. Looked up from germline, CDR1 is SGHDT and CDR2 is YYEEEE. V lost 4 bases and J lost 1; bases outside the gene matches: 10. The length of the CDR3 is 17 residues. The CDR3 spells CASSLQGGRGAKNIQYF. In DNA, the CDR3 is TGTGCCAGCAGCCTACAGGGGGGCCGGGGGGCCAAAAACATTCAGTACTTC.

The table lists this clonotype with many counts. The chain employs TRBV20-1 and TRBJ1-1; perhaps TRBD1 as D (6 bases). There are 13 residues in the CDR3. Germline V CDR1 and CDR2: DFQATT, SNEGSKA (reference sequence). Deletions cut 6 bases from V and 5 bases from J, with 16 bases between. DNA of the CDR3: TGCAGTGCGACACAGGGAAGGGGAACTGAAGCTTTCTTT. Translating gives CSATQGRGTEAFF.

The CDR3 loop is CASSYGQLTGELFF. CDR3 DNA: TGTGCCAGCAGCTACGGACAGCTCACCGGGGAGCTGTTTTTT. The V gene is TRBV7-2, the J gene TRBJ2-2, with a possible D match to TRBD1 (6 bases). The CDR3 contains 14 residues. Germline loops: CDR1 SGHTA, CDR2 FQGNSA. V was trimmed by 4 bases and J by 4 bases, leaving 10 bases between them.

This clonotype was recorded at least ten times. CDR3 protein: CASSFGTQSNQPQHF. CDR3 nucleotides: TGTGCCAGCAGTTTTGGGACACAAAGCAATCAGCCCCAGCATTTT. The chain uses TRBV27 and TRBJ1-5; a possible D gene is TRBD1 (6 bases). Germline V gene lookup returns CDR1 MNHEY and CDR2 SMNVEV (reference sequence). The germline V and J ends were trimmed by 3 bases and 1 base, with 10 bases remaining between them. The CDR3 covers 15 residues.